This T cell receptor beta chain was recorded in a study of CD8 T cells in ankylosing spondylitis. Using its own MiXCR run on the 5' RACE reads, TCRdb lists one record per CDR3 protein. The profile shows roughly 300,000 distinct CDR3 sequences, roughly 8% of them singletons. Of note for this clonotype: The antigen is unknown.

Broader study findings: What appeared characteristic of ankylosing spondylitis blood was a TCR beta motif of under 10 highly homologous variants.

The sample taken for sequencing was blood, either unsorted or a sorted T cell fraction (not recorded which). The sequence derives from a male donor with ankylosing spondylitis.

The CDR3, as DNA: TGTGCCAGCAGCTTGGAGGTGGGTCTTGGGTACAATGAGCAGTTCTTC. Its translation is CASSLEVGLGYNEQFF. The gene calls are TRBV5-5 and TRBJ2-1; D is unclear. The CDR3 runs to 16 residues. CDR1 is SGHKS, CDR2 YYEKEE, per germline (reference sequence). Trimming left V 0 bases short and J 4 bases short, with 14 bases between.